Described below is a single TCR beta chain sequence and its context. The source of the sample is a study of blood T cell repertoires in COVID-19. Generated by immunoSEQ multiplex PCR, the TCRdb table keeps only in-frame clones and is missing some. The sample has 200,000 to 250,000 clones, 75% to 85% seen once. Looked up from germline, CDR1 is SQVTM and CDR2 is ANQGSEA. This CDR3 contains 14 residues. Trimming took 5 bases from V and 1 from J; bases not matched to a gene: 5. This chain joins TRBV29-1 and TRBJ1-1; 9 positions agree with TRBD1. The sample consisted of PBMCs or T cells enriched from blood (not recorded which). This TCR was recovered from a middle-aged woman with acute COVID-19. The CDR3 DNA sequence: TGCAGCGTTACAGGGGGCGGAGGGAACACTGAAGCTTTCTTT. It yields the protein CSVTGGGGNTEAFF.